A selection of T cell receptor beta chains follows, all from one sample in a study of beta chain features in type 1 diabetes. Profiled with immunoSEQ multiplex PCR; TCRdb holds only in-frame clones, not every one. Found here are just under 150,000 clones, about 13% of them singletons; the top ten hold approximately 1.3%. The sequencing input was central memory CD4+ T cells from blood. All receptors come from a man aged 18 to 29 with type 1 diabetes. Each CDR3 is given with its conserved first and last residue. A D gene is named only where the DNA matches it firmly. For some rows the clone size is stated as once, few or many, or as a class when expanded; others skip it.

d_call	v_call	clone_size	cdr3_length	j_call	cdr3_nt	cdr3_aa
.	TRBV4-2	.	14	TRBJ2-5	TGTGCCAGCAGCCAAGATTGGAAGACAGAGACCCAGTACTTC	CASSQDWKTETQYF
.	TRBV11-3	.	15	TRBJ2-2	TGTGCCAGCGCGACCGGGGTTAAGGAGGCCGGGGAGCTGTTTTTT	CASATGVKEAGELFF
.	TRBV7-9	.	15	TRBJ1-2	TGTGCCAGCAGCCCCCTGGAGGGGGGGAATTCGGGCTACACCTTC	CASSPLEGGNSGYTF
.	TRBV29-1	few	12	TRBJ1-1	TGCAGCGTTGAAGCCTCGGGGACTAACGCTTTCTTT	CSVEASGTNAFF
.	TRBV10-3	few	13	TRBJ1-4	TGTGCCATCATGGGGGCTCCTAATGAAAAACTGTTTTTT	CAIMGAPNEKLFF
.	TRBV2	.	15	TRBJ1-6	TGTGCCAGCAGTCCACAGGGTCCTTATAATTCACCCCTCCACTTT	CASSPQGPYNSPLHF
TRBD1	TRBV4-2	many	13	TRBJ1-1	TGTGCCAGCAGCCAGACCGGGACAGGGTGGCCTTTCTTT	CASSQTGTGWPFF
TRBD1	TRBV29-1	few	13	TRBJ2-7	TGCAGCGTTGGTGGACAGGGAGGCTTCGAGCAGTACTTC	CSVGGQGGFEQYF
TRBD1	TRBV7-9	.	17	TRBJ2-7	TGTGCCAGCAGCCAAAGGGACAGGGGAGAGGTAATGGGCGAGCAGTACTTC	CASSQRDRGEVMGEQYF
.	TRBV14	many	13	TRBJ2-1	TGTGCCAGCAGCCAAGTAACAGGAGGATACCAGTTCTTC	CASSQVTGGYQFF
TRBD1	TRBV10-3	.	12	TRBJ2-5	TGTGCCGCCAGGACAGGGGAGGAGACCCAGTACTTC	CAARTGEETQYF
.	TRBV29-1	few	15	TRBJ1-1	TGCAGCGTTGAATCCGTCCGAGTAGAGGGGCCTGAAGCTTTCTTT	CSVESVRVEGPEAFF
.	TRBV28	.	13	TRBJ1-1	TGTGCCAGCAATACACAGGGACGCACTGAAGCTTTCTTT	CASNTQGRTEAFF
TRBD2	TRBV19	few	15	TRBJ2-4	TGTGCCAGTAGCGGGGGGGGGAGCGCCAAAAACATTCAGTACTTC	CASSGGGSAKNIQYF
.	TRBV30	few	14	TRBJ1-1	TGTGCCTGGAGGAGGGAGGGGACGAACACTGAAGCTTTCTTT	CAWRREGTNTEAFF
.	TRBV10-1	few	12	TRBJ2-7	TGCGCCAGCAGTGAGTTGGGAAGAGAGCAGTACTTC	CASSELGREQYF
TRBD2	TRBV6-6	.	14	TRBJ2-7	TGTGCCAGCAGTAAACCTAGCGGGGGGGTAAAGCAGTACTTC	CASSKPSGGVKQYF
.	TRBV6-5	.	13	TRBJ2-7	TGTGCCAGCAGTGGCGGACAGATCTACGAGCAGTACTTC	CASSGGQIYEQYF
TRBD2	TRBV7-9	.	13	TRBJ2-5	TGTGCCAGCAGACTAGCGGGCCAAGAGACCCAGTACTTC	CASRLAGQETQYF
.	TRBV29-1	few	14	TRBJ2-7	TGCAGCGTTAGACTTGACTGGAACTCCTACGAGCAGTACTTC	CSVRLDWNSYEQYF
.	TRBV7-8	few	16	TRBJ1-3	TGTGCCAGCAGCCCCCAACTCGGGGGCATTGGAAACACCATATATTTT	CASSPQLGGIGNTIYF
TRBD1	TRBV4-1	few	17	TRBJ2-3	TGCGCCAGCAGCCAAGTGCCAGGGCAGGGGGTCGCAGATACGCAGTATTTT	CASSQVPGQGVADTQYF
.	TRBV2	few	14	TRBJ1-2	TGTGCCAGCAGTCCAAGCGGGACTACCTATGGCTACACCTTC	CASSPSGTTYGYTF
.	TRBV9	many	17	TRBJ1-2	TGTGCCAGCAGCGTAGGCGGACAGACCAAGGCAGGCTATGGCTACACCTTC	CASSVGGQTKAGYGYTF
.	TRBV25-1	.	14	TRBJ2-7	TGTGCCAGCACCTCGGGACAAAACATTTACGAGCAGTACTTC	CASTSGQNIYEQYF
.	TRBV7-2	few	15	TRBJ1-4	TGTGCCAGCAGCCGACAGTCGGCGATTAATGAAAAACTGTTTTTT	CASSRQSAINEKLFF
TRBD2	TRBV29-1	many	13	TRBJ2-3	TGCAGCGTGGGGGAGGGAGATCGAGATACGCAGTATTTT	CSVGEGDRDTQYF
TRBD1	TRBV19	.	15	TRBJ2-1	TGTGCCAGTAGAATCCAAGACAGGGATGATGCTGAGCAGTTCTTC	CASRIQDRDDAEQFF
.	TRBV2	few	15	TRBJ2-2	TGTGCCAGCAGTGGCGGGATCGGGGGCACCGGGGAGCTGTTTTTT	CASSGGIGGTGELFF
.	TRBV23-1	many	10	TRBJ2-4	TGCGCCAGCGACAAAAACATTCAGTACTTC	CASDKNIQYF
.	TRBV2	.	12	TRBJ2-7	TGTGCCAGCGAAGCGGACTCCTACGAGCAGTACTTC	CASEADSYEQYF
TRBD1	TRBV7-9	.	15	TRBJ2-5	TGTGCCAGCAGCCCTGGACAGGGGGAGTGGGAGACCCAGTACTTC	CASSPGQGEWETQYF
TRBD2	TRBV28	.	15	TRBJ2-3	TGTGCCAGCAGTTTAGCGCTAGCGGGGGGGAATACGCAGTATTTT	CASSLALAGGNTQYF
.	TRBV29-1	.	13	TRBJ1-2	TGCAGCGTTCTGGACCCACGAGGGTATGGCTACACCTTC	CSVLDPRGYGYTF
.	TRBV6-1	.	13	TRBJ2-7	TGTGCCAGCAGCCAGGGGAGGGCCTACGAGCAGTACTTC	CASSQGRAYEQYF
.	TRBV5-6	few	15	TRBJ1-2	TGTGCCAGCAGCTTGGGGCGCGGTTTCCAGGATGGCTACACCTTC	CASSLGRGFQDGYTF
.	TRBV5-1	few	11	TRBJ2-7	TGCGCCAGCAGCGGACCCTACGAGCAGTACTTC	CASSGPYEQYF
.	TRBV6-5	.	12	TRBJ2-7	TGTGCCAGCAGGGGGGACTTCTACGAGCAGTACTTC	CASRGDFYEQYF
.	TRBV4-2	.	12	TRBJ1-2	TGTGCCAGCAGCCAATCCCAATATGGCTACACCTTC	CASSQSQYGYTF
.	TRBV30	.	11	TRBJ1-2	TGTGCCTGGTCTTTCTACTATGGCTACACCTTC	CAWSFYYGYTF
.	TRBV29-1	.	12	TRBJ1-2	TGCAGCGTTGAAGCGTATTTGGATGGCTACACCTTC	CSVEAYLDGYTF
.	TRBV30	.	12	TRBJ2-2	TGTGCCTGGAGCGCTAGCACCGGGGAGCTGTTTTTT	CAWSASTGELFF
TRBD1	TRBV27	.	18	TRBJ2-7	TGTGCCAGCAGTGGGCAAGGACAGGGTCTCAAGTTCGGCTACGAGCAGTACTTC	CASSGQGQGLKFGYEQYF
.	TRBV6-6	.	14	TRBJ2-5	TGTGCCAGCCAACCGGGGACCCCAGGGGAGACCCAGTACTTC	CASQPGTPGETQYF
TRBD2	TRBV5-1	.	16	TRBJ2-5	TGCGCCAGCAGCCCCTCCGGGAGCGGGGGGTTCGAGACCCAGTACTTC	CASSPSGSGGFETQYF
.	TRBV4-1	few	16	TRBJ1-1	TGCGCCAGCAGCCAAGATCTCGCAACCCAGAACACTGAAGCTTTCTTT	CASSQDLATQNTEAFF
TRBD1	TRBV25-1	.	13	TRBJ2-7	TGTGCCAGCAGTGATGACAGGGTCCACGAGCAGTACTTC	CASSDDRVHEQYF
.	TRBV29-1	many	13	TRBJ2-7	TGCAGCGTTCGTCTCGCGGGGGCAATCGAGCAGTACTTC	CSVRLAGAIEQYF
TRBD1	TRBV5-4	few	17	TRBJ2-5	TGTGCCAGCAGCCCCAGGACAGGGGGTAGTCGGACGGAGACCCAGTACTTC	CASSPRTGGSRTETQYF
.	TRBV6-6	.	13	TRBJ1-1	TGTGCCAGCACCCCACAGACGAACACTGAAGCTTTCTTT	CASTPQTNTEAFF
.	TRBV4-2	few	12	TRBJ1-1	TGTGCCAGCAGCCACCAGAACACTGAAGCTTTCTTT	CASSHQNTEAFF
.	TRBV5-6	few	12	TRBJ1-2	TGTGCCAGCAGCTTGAGGCAGGATGGCTACACCTTC	CASSLRQDGYTF
.	TRBV28	few	11	TRBJ2-7	TGTGCCAGCAGTTTCAGGTGGGAGCAGTACTTC	CASSFRWEQYF
TRBD2	TRBV9	.	15	TRBJ2-3	TGTGCCAGCAGCGTAGCGCTAGCGGGGGGCGATACGCAGTATTTT	CASSVALAGGDTQYF
TRBD1	TRBV2	.	15	TRBJ1-6	TGTGCCAGCCATTATACAGGGGGGTGGAATTCACCCCTCCACTTT	CASHYTGGWNSPLHF
TRBD1	TRBV6-6	few	15	TRBJ2-5	TGTGCCAGCAGCCGGGACAGGACATCCCAAGAGACCCAGTACTTC	CASSRDRTSQETQYF
.	TRBV14	few	14	TRBJ1-5	TGTGCCATCAATCATCAGGGTAGGACTCAGCCCCAGCATTTT	CAINHQGRTQPQHF